This T cell receptor beta chain emerged from a study of blood T cell repertoires in COVID-19 (dated by TCRdb to 2020 to 2021). Context from the whole study: Samples from collaborators originated in the United States, Italy and Spain and spanned both the acute and convalescent phases of COVID-19. The samples were drawn from two sources: the first 160 participants of the ongoing ImmuneRACE study, and 1,000 to 1,500 subjects contributed by 6 global collaborators. The sample metadata nearly always contained a de-identified subject ID, COVID-19 status, age in years and sex. The material from the prospective study consisted of cDNA or gDNA derived from T cells, B-cell-depleted T cells, or PBMCs. HLA class I and class II types, where available, came from metadata supplied by the sample provider rather than from assay-based typing. The dataset comprised deeply sampled blood TCRbeta repertoires from subjects exposed to, actively infected with, or recovered from COVID-19. A freely available public database, intended as a resource for researchers studying the immune response to SARS-CoV-2, is where the repertoires were released.

Each collaborating institution followed its own protocols to collect whole blood in K2EDTA tubes. For TCRbeta analysis, collaborators shipped samples as frozen whole blood, isolated PBMCs, or DNA extracted from either of those sample types. CDR1 and CDR2, looked up from the germline V gene, are MGHRA and YSYEKL. Trimming takes 5 bases from V and 2 bases from J, and the germline ends sit 9 bases apart. Its CDR3 holds 14 amino acids, cysteine through phenylalanine. The entry retains the CDR3 DNA only, 42 bases that are in frame from base 1. What the research found in general, with its limitations: How much clinical and demographic metadata was included differed by source and by participant, and the metadata was provided uncurated.

About this clone: This receptor's antigen is unknown. No much larger clonotype is one base removed from it; base qualities were not supplied.

TCRbeta CDR3 regions were amplified from genomic DNA using the immunoSEQ Assay, a bias-controlled multiplex PCR. For the original study's pipeline: Within the assay, amplification of reference gene primers was used to estimate how many nucleated cells each sample contained. To quantify the absolute abundance of each unique TCRbeta CDR3 rearrangement, sequence reads were collapsed and filtered. Productive Simpson clonality was computed per sample as the square root of Simpson's diversity index over productive rearrangements. TCRdb's version of the immuneACCESS table is confined to in-frame rearrangements and falls short of the full clone set. An unresolved V gene accounts for under half of the shortfall where checked; the remainder is of unknown origin. V and J calls and clone size follow that table, whereas D and trimming were derived from the DNA. For this sample there are some 5,700 clones; around 83% appear just once. The ten biggest clones cover 7% to 10% of the sample.

The clonotype was recovered from a human donor with active COVID-19. The donor label of this sample is uncertain. Sequencing used peripheral blood. The chain is encoded by TRBV4-1 joined to TRBJ2-2, with the D gene too uncertain to name. The CDR3 protein: CASSYRQNTGELFF. The nucleotides read TGCGCCAGCAGCTATCGACAAAACACCGGGGAGCTGTTTTTT.